The rows below give T cell receptor beta chains drawn from one sample of a study of graft-versus-host responses after intestinal transplantation. Measured with immunoSEQ multiplex PCR; TCRdb has only the in-frame clones, and not every one. This sample yields about 100,000 clones, of which around nine tenths are seen a single time; about 16% belongs to the top ten. The sample consisted of PBMCs, taken around 450 days after intestinal transplant. These receptors were collected from a human patient who received an intestinal transplant, so some T cells may come from the graft donor. Each CDR3 is given with its conserved first and last residue. D genes are given only for firm matches. The size entry is marked missing in some rows and otherwise reads once, few, many or a size class.

j_call v_call d_call clone_size cdr3_aa cdr3_nt
TRBJ1-1 TRBV6-5 . . CASRLLWGNTEAFF TGTGCCAGCCGCCTACTTTGGGGGAACACTGAAGCTTTCTTT
TRBJ2-2 TRBV9 TRBD1 . CASSSALTGLGGELFF TGTGCCAGCAGCTCCGCCTTGACAGGGTTGGGCGGGGAGCTGTTTTTT
TRBJ2-7 TRBV27 . . CASSLSSGGFSYEQYF TGTGCCAGCAGTTTATCGAGCGGTGGCTTCTCCTACGAGCAGTACTTC
TRBJ2-7 TRBV29-1 . . CSVQPTGWYEQYF TGCAGCGTTCAACCAACAGGGTGGTACGAGCAGTACTTC
TRBJ2-7 TRBV27 TRBD1 . CASSLSPGTGQYF TGTGCCAGCAGTTTATCCCCCGGGACAGGGCAGTACTTC
TRBJ1-1 TRBV25-1 TRBD1 . CASSEGQGRKAFF TGTGCCAGCAGTGAGGGACAGGGGAGGAAAGCTTTCTTT
TRBJ2-2 TRBV7-9 . . CASSLGGSTGELFF TGTGCCAGCAGCTTAGGGGGCAGCACCGGGGAGCTGTTTTTT
TRBJ2-1 TRBV7-3 TRBD2 . CASSLLAGGLGAEQFF TGTGCCAGCAGCTTGCTAGCGGGGGGGCTAGGTGCTGAGCAGTTCTTC
TRBJ2-1 TRBV7-5 . . CARSPPSRGRNEQFF TGTGCCAGAAGCCCCCCAAGCAGGGGGAGGAATGAGCAGTTCTTC
TRBJ1-5 TRBV6-5 . once CASSSSGVLAQPQHF TGTGCCAGCAGTTCCTCGGGGGTTTTGGCTCAGCCCCAGCATTTT
TRBJ2-7 TRBV29-1 . . CSVLGGRSYEQYF TGCAGCGTTCTGGGGGGAAGGTCCTACGAGCAGTACTTC
TRBJ2-7 TRBV7-3 TRBD1 once CASSRTGTGDDEQYF TGTGCCAGCAGCCGGACCGGGACAGGGGATGACGAGCAGTACTTC
TRBJ1-5 TRBV4-1 . . CASSQEGGSNQPQHF TGCGCCAGCAGCCAAGAGGGGGGGAGCAATCAGCCCCAGCATTTT
TRBJ1-5 TRBV27 . few CASSLSQDQPQHF TGTGCCAGCAGTTTAAGCCAAGATCAGCCCCAGCATTTT
TRBJ1-1 TRBV13 . . CASSGEGNTEAFF TGTGCCAGCAGTGGTGAAGGGAACACTGAAGCTTTCTTT
TRBJ2-3 TRBV10-3 TRBD1 . CAISELGTGSDTQYF TGTGCCATCAGTGAGCTCGGGACAGGGTCAGATACGCAGTATTTT
TRBJ2-2 TRBV5-4 . . CASSLGGWGTGELFF TGTGCCAGCAGCTTGGGGGGTTGGGGCACCGGGGAGCTGTTTTTT
TRBJ2-3 TRBV15 TRBD2 . CATSRESGLVTDTQYF TGTGCCACCAGCAGGGAAAGCGGACTAGTCACAGATACGCAGTATTTT
TRBJ2-1 TRBV25-1 TRBD2 . CASRAGDAYNEQFF TGTGCCAGCAGGGCGGGGGATGCCTACAATGAGCAGTTCTTC
TRBJ1-2 TRBV6-5 . . CASSHGTPGVTF TGTGCCAGCAGCCACGGGACACCGGGGGTTACCTTC
TRBJ1-2 TRBV29-1 TRBD1 . CSVDRDRGNGYTF TGCAGCGTTGACAGGGACAGGGGGAATGGCTACACCTTC
TRBJ2-5 TRBV9 . . CASSADRLETQYF TGTGCCAGCAGCGCAGACAGGTTGGAGACCCAGTACTTC
TRBJ2-7 TRBV20-1 . . CSARDNYEQYF TGCAGTGCTAGAGACAACTACGAGCAGTACTTC
TRBJ2-2 TRBV9 . . CASSVQGANTGELFF TGTGCCAGCAGCGTACAGGGCGCGAACACCGGGGAGCTGTTTTTT
TRBJ1-2 TRBV6-5 . . CASSTPSGGSGYTF TGTGCCAGCAGTACTCCCTCCGGGGGCAGTGGCTACACCTTC
TRBJ1-4 TRBV5-1 . . CASSLTGATNEKLFF TGCGCCAGCAGCCTCACAGGAGCAACTAATGAAAAACTGTTTTTT
TRBJ1-1 TRBV7-8 . . CASSRRGAAEAFF TGTGCCAGCAGCCGCCGGGGAGCCGCTGAAGCTTTCTTT
TRBJ2-1 TRBV6-5 TRBD2 . CASSYPSRGIHEQFF TGTGCCAGCAGTTACCCCTCGCGGGGGATACATGAGCAGTTCTTC